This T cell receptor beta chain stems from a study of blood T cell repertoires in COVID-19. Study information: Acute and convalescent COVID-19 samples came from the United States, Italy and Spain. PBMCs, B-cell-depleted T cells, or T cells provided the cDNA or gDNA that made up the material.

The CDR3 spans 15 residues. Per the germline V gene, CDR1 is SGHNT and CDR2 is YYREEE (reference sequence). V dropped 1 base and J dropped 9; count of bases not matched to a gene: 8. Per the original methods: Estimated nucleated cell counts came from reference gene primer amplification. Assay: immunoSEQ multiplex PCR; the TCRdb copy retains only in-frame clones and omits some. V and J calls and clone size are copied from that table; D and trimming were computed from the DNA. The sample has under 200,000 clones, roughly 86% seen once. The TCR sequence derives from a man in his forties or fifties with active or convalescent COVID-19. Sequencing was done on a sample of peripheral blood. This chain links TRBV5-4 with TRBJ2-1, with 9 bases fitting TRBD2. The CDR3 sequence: CASSLRVAGVIEQFF. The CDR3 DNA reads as TGTGCCAGCAGCTTGAGGGTAGCGGGAGTAATTGAGCAGTTCTTC. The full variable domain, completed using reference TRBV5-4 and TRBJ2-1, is ETGVTQSPTHLIKTRGQQVTLRCSSQSGHNTVSWYQQALGQGPQFIFQYYREEENGRGNFPPRFSGLQFPNYSSELNVNALELDDSALYLCASSLRVAGVIEQFFGPGTRLTVL.